This TCR beta chain comes out of a study of T-cell reconstitution after alpha-beta-depleted transplantation in children. Unique molecular identifiers tagged the TCRbeta library. TCRdb used MiXCR to reprocess the PCR reads, holding one entry per CDR3 protein. The data contain approximately 300,000 distinct CDR3 sequences, approximately 7.3% of them singletons. There are a few counts of this clonotype. The antigen is undetermined. Findings and limits, study-wide: Expanded clones from the graft, numbering several hundred, reportedly supplied alpha-beta T cells about two months after transplant. From newly produced T cells came most of the T-cell counts and diversity one year after transplant.

The CDR3 is made up of 14 amino acids. Germline V CDR1 and CDR2: KGHSH, LQKENI. Deletions cut 3 bases from V and 5 bases from J, with 14 bases between. This sample comprised peripheral blood, obtained 360 days after TCRalphabeta/CD19-depleted stem cell transplant. This TCR was recovered from a female patient aged 2-10 years who had a stem cell transplant for Fanconi anemia, so the T cells may come from the graft donor. The V gene is TRBV18, the J gene TRBJ2-7; D not certain. This chain's CDR3 is CASSPEINANEQYF. For the CDR3, the DNA is TGTGCCAGCTCACCGGAAATCAACGCCAACGAGCAGTACTTC.